A selection of T cell receptor beta chains follows, all from one sample in a study of control samples from healthy donors and cancer patients. This table comes from immunoSEQ multiplex PCR, and its TCRdb copy is limited to in-frame clones, with some not included. The sample features approximately 190,000 clones, with around 2% in its top ten. The specimen was blood. Receptor source: a woman aged 25 to 39 in good health. The conserved cysteine and the conserved F or W are not part of the CDR3 here.

>TRBV4-1|TRBJ1-2
ASSQLLGAPNDYGYT
>TRBV9|TRBJ2-3
ASSNRISSTDTQY
>TRBV27|TRBJ1-5
ASSNDRREPQH
>TRBV28|TRBJ2-1
ASSTRTGRAAEQF
>TRBV6-1|TRBJ1-3
ASSEQSSGNTIY
>TRBV19|TRBJ2-7
ASRPMGGSYEQY
>TRBV30|TRBJ1-4
AWSVRVYKLF
>TRBV2|TRBJ1-3
ASSATTGEGNTIY
>TRBV19|TRBJ2-2
ASKAGEMNTGELF
>TRBV4-1|TRBJ2-3
ASSQERTGPDTQY
>TRBV6-2/TRBV6-3|TRBJ2-1
ASSTYRVATF
>TRBV6-4|TRBJ2-2
ASSVGVMNTGELF
>TRBV6-1|TRBJ1-1
ASSEAYTEAF
>TRBV12-3/TRBV12-4|TRBJ2-1
ASTLGAGNEQF
>TRBV7-8|TRBJ1-1
ASSLQEVTEAF
>TRBV2|TRBJ2-7
ASSEAIRTGAVREQY
>TRBV9|TRBJ2-7
ASSVGGTGNYEQY
>TRBV6-5|TRBJ2-7
ASSYSRKLQGGEQY
>TRBV9|TRBJ2-7
ASSVWVRALEQY
>TRBV12-3/TRBV12-4|TRBJ2-3
ASSLDGDTQY
>TRBV27|TRBJ2-7
ASRTAPGYEQY
>TRBV28|TRBJ1-1
ASTLRGSITEAF
>TRBV28|TRBJ1-1
ASSLLVSLGTEAF
>TRBV28|TRBJ1-1
ASRKTGSTEAF
>TRBV7-9|TRBJ1-5
ASSLAFQGMSNQPQH
>TRBV10-1|TRBJ1-5
ASSDDTVQPQH
>TRBV7-6|TRBJ2-1
ASSGSGNEQF
>TRBV7-2|TRBJ1-2
ASSSIHAAPPYGYT
>TRBV6-5|TRBJ1-2
ASSPRDLRYT
>TRBV18|TRBJ1-1
ASSPYTYTEAF
>TRBV7-6|TRBJ2-7
ASSHGQTYEQY
>TRBV15|TRBJ2-3
ATSRGFLLRGSTDTQY
>TRBV3-1/TRBV3-2|TRBJ2-4
ASSQDRHRGSIQY
>TRBV6-5|TRBJ1-2
ASTGQNYGYT
>TRBV6-5|TRBJ1-1
ASRLLQGDTEAF
>TRBV3-1/TRBV3-2|TRBJ1-5
ASSQRWSNQPQH
>TRBV2|TRBJ2-5
ASSEGETQY
>TRBV28|TRBJ2-7
ASSLLREQY
>TRBV5-1|TRBJ2-3
ASSLGLAKSDTQY
>TRBV5-1|TRBJ2-2
ASSLGQGSWTGELF
>TRBV19|TRBJ1-1
ASRNPNTEAF
>TRBV6-4|TRBJ1-1
ASRDSGVRSEAF
>TRBV27|TRBJ1-5
ASRTREGNSNQPQH
>TRBV6-4|TRBJ2-7
ASSDPWGRGQYEQY
>TRBV9|TRBJ2-3
ASSADGRGTDTQY
>TRBV3-1/TRBV3-2|TRBJ1-5
ASSQEAWGLSNQPQH
>TRBV6-2/TRBV6-3|TRBJ2-5
ASSYVAGDQETQY
>TRBV12-3/TRBV12-4|TRBJ1-5
ASSPGHQQPQH
>TRBV6-1|TRBJ1-2
ASSEGARRGTFYGYT
>TRBV28|TRBJ2-1
ASVGGVNEQF
>TRBV3-1/TRBV3-2|TRBJ1-4
ASSQDRFSLLDLNEKLF
>TRBV9|TRBJ2-1
ASSGQGLISF
>TRBV19|TRBJ1-2
ASSINLGGNYGYT
>TRBV28|TRBJ1-2
ASSLKGKLGLSYGYT
>TRBV28|TRBJ1-5
ASSRTGLSNQPQH
>TRBV7-2|TRBJ2-7
ASSPGGGSSYEGY
>TRBV5-1|TRBJ1-6
ASSDVPGPLYNSPLH
>TRBV6-5|TRBJ1-6
ASSQGAWNSPLH
>TRBV9|TRBJ1-2
ASSVGNYGYT